This T cell receptor (beta chain) is drawn from a study of human T cells and chemical hapten exposure. TCRdb recomputed calls from the RACE reads with MiXCR, one row per CDR3 protein. The data show some 300,000 distinct CDR3 sequences, with around 5.5% seen just once and roughly 8.2% held by the top ten. Trimming removed 5 bases at V and 3 bases at J, with 9 bases between. The CDR3 runs to 13 residues. In its sample, this clonotype was seen many times. Regarding time point: pre-sensitization, week 0. Described treatment: therapeutic diphenylcyclopropenone sensitization with weekly scalp DPC. This chain uses TRBV12-3 or TRBV12-4 with TRBJ2-3, with no clear D. The sequence came from a young woman with alopecia areata. Some clones in this sample may be carry-over from other donors' samples. Specimen: whole blood, collected in connection with sensitization to the hapten diphenylcyclopropenone (DPC). CDR3 sequence: CASSPPITDTQYF. The CDR3 nucleotides read TGTGCCAGCAGTCCACCTATAACAGATACGCAGTATTTT.